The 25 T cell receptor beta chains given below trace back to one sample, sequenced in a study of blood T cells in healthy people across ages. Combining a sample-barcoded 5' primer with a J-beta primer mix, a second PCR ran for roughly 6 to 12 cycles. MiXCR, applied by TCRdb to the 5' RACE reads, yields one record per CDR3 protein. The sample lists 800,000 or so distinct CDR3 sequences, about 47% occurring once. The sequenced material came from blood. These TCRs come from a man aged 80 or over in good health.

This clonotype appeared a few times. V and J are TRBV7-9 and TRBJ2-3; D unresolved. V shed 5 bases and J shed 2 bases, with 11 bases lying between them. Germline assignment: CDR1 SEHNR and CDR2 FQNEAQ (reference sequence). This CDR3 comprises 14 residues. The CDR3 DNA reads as TGTGCCAGCAGCGTAGGTTACCTCACAGATACGCAGTATTTT. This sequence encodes CASSVGYLTDTQYF.

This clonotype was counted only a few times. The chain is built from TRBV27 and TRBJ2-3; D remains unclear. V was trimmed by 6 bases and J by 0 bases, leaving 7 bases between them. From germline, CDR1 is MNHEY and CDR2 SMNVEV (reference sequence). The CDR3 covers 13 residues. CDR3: CASSHGSTDTQYF. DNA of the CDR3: TGTGCCAGCAGCCACGGGAGCACAGATACGCAGTATTTT.

In DNA, the CDR3 is TGTGCCAGCAGCCAATGGCAGGATGGAAACACCATATATTTT. Protein product: CASSQWQDGNTIYF. The chain recombines TRBV14 with TRBJ1-3; D unclear. Trimming cost V 2 bases and J 3 bases, with 8 bases left between them. CDR3 size: 14 residues. Germline CDR1 reads SGHDN; CDR2 reads FVKESK.

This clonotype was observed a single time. CDR3: CSARGPKNSPLHF. The DNA for the CDR3 is TGCAGTGCTAGAGGCCCCAAAAATTCACCCCTCCACTTT. The chain links TRBV20-1 to TRBJ1-6; D gene ambiguous. This CDR3 has 13 amino acids. The V and J ends lost 1 base and 7 bases respectively, with 8 bases between them. Germline V gene sequence: CDR1 DFQATT, CDR2 SNEGSKA (reference sequence).

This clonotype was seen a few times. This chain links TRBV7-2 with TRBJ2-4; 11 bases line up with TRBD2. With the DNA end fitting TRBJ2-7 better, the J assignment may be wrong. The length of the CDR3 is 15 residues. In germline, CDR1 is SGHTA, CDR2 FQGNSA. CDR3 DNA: TGTGCCAGCAGCCCCACTAGCGGGGGCGCCTACGAGCAGTACTTC. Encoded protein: CASSPTSGGAYEQYF.

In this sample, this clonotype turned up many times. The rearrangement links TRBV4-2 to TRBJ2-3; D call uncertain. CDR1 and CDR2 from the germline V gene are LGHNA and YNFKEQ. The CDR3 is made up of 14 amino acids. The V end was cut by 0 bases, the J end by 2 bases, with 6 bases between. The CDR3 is CASSQDVATDTQYF. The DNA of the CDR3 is TGTGCCAGCAGCCAAGACGTAGCCACAGATACGCAGTATTTT.

Written as DNA, the CDR3 is TGTGCCAGCAGTTTTGTAGCGGGAGGGAAAGATACGCAGTATTTT. It is translated as CASSFVAGGKDTQYF. The chain is built from TRBV27 and TRBJ2-3, with TRBD2 identical over 11 bases. Trimming at V came to 3 bases and at J to 5 bases, leaving 4 bases not matched to a gene. Germline V gene data show CDR1 as MNHEY and CDR2 as SMNVEV (reference sequence). CDR3 length equals 15 residues.

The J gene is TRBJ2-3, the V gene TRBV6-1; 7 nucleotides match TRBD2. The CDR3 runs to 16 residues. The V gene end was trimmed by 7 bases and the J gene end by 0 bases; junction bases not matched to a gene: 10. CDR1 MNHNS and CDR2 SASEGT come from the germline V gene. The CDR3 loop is CASTRRLAESTDTQYF. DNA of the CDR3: TGTGCCAGCACCCGTCGACTAGCAGAAAGCACAGATACGCAGTATTTT.

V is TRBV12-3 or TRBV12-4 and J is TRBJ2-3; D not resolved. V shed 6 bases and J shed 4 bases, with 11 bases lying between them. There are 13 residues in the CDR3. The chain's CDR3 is CASSPISPDTQYF. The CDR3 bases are TGTGCCAGCAGCCCCATAAGCCCAGATACGCAGTATTTT.

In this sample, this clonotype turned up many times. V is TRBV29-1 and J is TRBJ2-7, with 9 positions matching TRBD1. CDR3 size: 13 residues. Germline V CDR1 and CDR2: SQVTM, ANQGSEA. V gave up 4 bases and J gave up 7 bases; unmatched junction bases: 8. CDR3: CSVGTGDRGEQYF. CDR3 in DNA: TGCAGCGTTGGGACAGGGGACCGGGGGGAGCAGTACTTC.

This chain's CDR3 is CASSRSDRSNSYEQYF. In DNA, the CDR3 is TGTGCCAGCAGTCGTTCGGACAGGTCGAACTCCTACGAGCAGTACTTC. J is TRBJ2-7 and V is TRBV6-2 or TRBV6-3, with 7 positions matching TRBD1. V dropped 5 bases and J dropped 0; count of bases not matched to a gene: 10. This CDR3 contains 16 residues. Germline V CDR1 and CDR2: MNHEY, SVGEGT.

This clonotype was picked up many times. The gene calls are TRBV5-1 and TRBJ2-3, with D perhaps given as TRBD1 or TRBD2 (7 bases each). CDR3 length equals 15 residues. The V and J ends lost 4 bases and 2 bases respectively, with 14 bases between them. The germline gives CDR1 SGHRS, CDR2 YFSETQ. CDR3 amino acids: CASSTGQRDTDTQYF. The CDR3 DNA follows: TGCGCCAGCAGCACGGGACAGCGGGACACAGATACGCAGTATTTT.

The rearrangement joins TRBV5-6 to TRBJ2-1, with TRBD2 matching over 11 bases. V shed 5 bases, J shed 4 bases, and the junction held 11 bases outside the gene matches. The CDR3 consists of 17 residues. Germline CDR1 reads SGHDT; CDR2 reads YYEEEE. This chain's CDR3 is CASSSSSGRMAYNEQFF. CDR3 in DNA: TGTGCCAGCAGTTCCTCTAGCGGGAGGATGGCATACAATGAGCAGTTCTTC.

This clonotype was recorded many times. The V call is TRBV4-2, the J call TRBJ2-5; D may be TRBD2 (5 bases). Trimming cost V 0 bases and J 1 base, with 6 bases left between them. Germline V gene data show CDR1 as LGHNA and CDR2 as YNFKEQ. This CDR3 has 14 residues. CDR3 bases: TGTGCCAGCAGCCAAGAGGAGGTCCAAGAGACCCAGTACTTC. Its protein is CASSQEEVQETQYF.

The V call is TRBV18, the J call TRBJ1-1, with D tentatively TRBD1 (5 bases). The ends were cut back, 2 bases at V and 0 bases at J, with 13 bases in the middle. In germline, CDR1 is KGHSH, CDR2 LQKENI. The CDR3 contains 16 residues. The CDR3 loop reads CASSPLTGLMNTEAFF. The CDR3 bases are TGTGCCAGCTCACCATTGACGGGGCTTATGAACACTGAAGCTTTCTTT.

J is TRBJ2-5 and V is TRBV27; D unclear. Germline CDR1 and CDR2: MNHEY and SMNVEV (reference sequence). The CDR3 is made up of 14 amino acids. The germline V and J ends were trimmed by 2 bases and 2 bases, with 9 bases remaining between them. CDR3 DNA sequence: TGTGCCAGCAGTTTACGAATAGGGCAAGAGACCCAGTACTTC. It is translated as CASSLRIGQETQYF.

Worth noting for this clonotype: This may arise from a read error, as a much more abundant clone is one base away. The CDR3 here is CVSSDGGAYEQYF. The CDR3 DNA is TGTGTCAGCAGTGATGGGGGGGCCTACGAGCAGTACTTC. This chain connects TRBV6-5 to TRBJ2-7, with 7 bases identical to TRBD2. Germline CDR1 MNHEY, CDR2 SVGAGI. The CDR3 consists of 13 residues.

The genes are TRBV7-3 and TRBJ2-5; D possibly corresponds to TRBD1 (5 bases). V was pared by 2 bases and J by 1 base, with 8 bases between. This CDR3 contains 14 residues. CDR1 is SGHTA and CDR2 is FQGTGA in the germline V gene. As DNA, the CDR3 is TGTGCCAGCAGCTTATGGGGCTTCCAAGAGACCCAGTACTTC. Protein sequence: CASSLWGFQETQYF.

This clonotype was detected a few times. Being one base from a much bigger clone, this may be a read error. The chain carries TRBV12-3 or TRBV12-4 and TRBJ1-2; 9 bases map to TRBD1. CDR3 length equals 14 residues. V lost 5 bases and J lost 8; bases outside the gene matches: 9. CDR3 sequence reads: CASSVVQGAGGYTF. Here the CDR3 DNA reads TGTGCCAGCAGTGTGGTACAGGGGGCTGGAGGCTACACCTTC.

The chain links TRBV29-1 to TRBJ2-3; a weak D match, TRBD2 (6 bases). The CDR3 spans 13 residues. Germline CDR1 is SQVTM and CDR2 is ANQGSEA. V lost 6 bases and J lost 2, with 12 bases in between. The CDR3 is CSVKPSATDTQYF. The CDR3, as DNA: TGCAGCGTCAAACCTAGCGCCACAGATACGCAGTATTTT.

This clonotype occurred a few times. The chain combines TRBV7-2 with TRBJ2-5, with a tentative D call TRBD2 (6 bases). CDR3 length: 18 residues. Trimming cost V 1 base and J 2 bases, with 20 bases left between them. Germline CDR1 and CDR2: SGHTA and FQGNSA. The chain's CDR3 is CASSLEVGGILTQETQYF. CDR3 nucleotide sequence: TGTGCCAGCAGCTTAGAAGTCGGCGGGATCCTCACTCAAGAGACCCAGTACTTC.

The CDR3 is CSARGFGSPSTDTQYF. The CDR3 nucleotides read TGCAGTGCTAGAGGATTCGGCAGCCCTAGCACAGATACGCAGTATTTT. The chain uses TRBV20-1 and TRBJ2-3, with D unresolved. From germline, CDR1 is DFQATT and CDR2 SNEGSKA (reference sequence). The CDR3 extends over 16 amino acids. Trimming took off 1 base at V and 0 bases at J, with 14 bases between the two ends.

CDR3 nucleotides: TGTGCCACCGCCACAGGGGCGGGAGGCACCACAGATACGCAGTATTTT. This codes for CATATGAGGTTDTQYF. The genes are TRBV27 and TRBJ2-3; D might be TRBD2 (8 bases). V was cut by 10 bases and J by 2 bases, with 22 bases left in between. CDR1 is MNHEY, CDR2 SMNVEV, per germline (reference sequence). The CDR3 totals 16 residues.

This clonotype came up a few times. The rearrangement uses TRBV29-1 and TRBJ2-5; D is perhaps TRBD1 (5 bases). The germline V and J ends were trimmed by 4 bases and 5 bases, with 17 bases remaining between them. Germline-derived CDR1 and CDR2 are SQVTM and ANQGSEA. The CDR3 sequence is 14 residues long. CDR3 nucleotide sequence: TGCAGCGTTGTCAGGGCCCCACAGGCGGAGACCCAGTACTTC. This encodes CSVVRAPQAETQYF.

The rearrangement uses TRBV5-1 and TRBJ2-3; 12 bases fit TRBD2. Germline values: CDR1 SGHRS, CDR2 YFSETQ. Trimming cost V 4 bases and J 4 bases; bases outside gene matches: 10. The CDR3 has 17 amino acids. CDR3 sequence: CASSRVLAGGPSDTQYF. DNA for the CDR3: TGCGCCAGCAGCCGAGTGCTAGCGGGGGGGCCATCAGATACGCAGTATTTT.